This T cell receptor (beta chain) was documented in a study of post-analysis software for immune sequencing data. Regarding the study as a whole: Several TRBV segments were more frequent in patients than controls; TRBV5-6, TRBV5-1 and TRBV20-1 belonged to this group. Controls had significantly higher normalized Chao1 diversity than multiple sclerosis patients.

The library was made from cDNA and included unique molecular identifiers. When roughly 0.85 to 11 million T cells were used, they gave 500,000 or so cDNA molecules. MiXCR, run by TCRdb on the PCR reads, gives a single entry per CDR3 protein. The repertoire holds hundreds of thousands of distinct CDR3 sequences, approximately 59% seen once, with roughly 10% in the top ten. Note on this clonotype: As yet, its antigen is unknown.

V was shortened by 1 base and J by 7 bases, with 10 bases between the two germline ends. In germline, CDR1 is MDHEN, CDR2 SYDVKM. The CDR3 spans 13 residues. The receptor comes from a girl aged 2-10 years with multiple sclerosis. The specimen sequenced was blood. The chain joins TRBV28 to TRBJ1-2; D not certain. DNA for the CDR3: TGTGCCAGCAGTTTATATAGGGAGAGTGGCTACACCTTC. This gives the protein CASSLYRESGYTF.